This passage covers 29 T cell receptor beta chains from one sample sequenced in a study of blood T cell repertoires in COVID-19. Produced via immunoSEQ multiplex PCR; TCRdb's table is partial and in-frame only. This table has under 65,000 clones, approximately 87% appearing once. Specimen: peripheral blood. The receptors come from a woman aged 60-70 years with COVID-19, enrolled during active disease.

This sequence joins TRBV19 and TRBJ2-3; the D gene is possibly TRBD2 (5 bases). V lost 7 bases and J 2 bases, leaving 19 bases between the germline ends. The CDR3 spans 16 residues. CDR1 and CDR2 (germline): LNHDA, SQIVND (reference sequence). The CDR3 DNA is TGTGCCAGTAAGGCGATGGGAGCGGTCCCCACAGATACGCAGTATTTT. This sequence encodes CASKAMGAVPTDTQYF.

This clone was found a few times. The chain employs TRBV5-4 and TRBJ1-2; TRBD1 matches 8 bases. From germline, CDR1 is SGHNT and CDR2 YYREEE (reference sequence). The trim removed 4 bases at V and 6 bases at J, leaving 8 bases unmatched. The CDR3 totals 14 residues. CDR3 coding DNA: TGTGCCAGCAGCCTGCTACAGGGGGTGGATGGCTACACCTTC. Protein: CASSLLQGVDGYTF.

The V and J genes are TRBV2 and TRBJ2-3, with 7 bases identical to TRBD2. There are 16 residues in the CDR3. CDR1 is SNHLY, CDR2 FYNNEI, per germline. Losses at the gene ends were 7 bases for V and 4 bases for J; bases not matched to a gene: 14. The chain's CDR3 is CASIQNAGAGPDTQYF. The CDR3 coding sequence is TGTGCCAGCATCCAAAATGCGGGAGCGGGTCCAGATACGCAGTATTTT.

J is TRBJ2-7 and V is TRBV4-1; D possibly corresponds to TRBD1 (7 bases). This CDR3 spans 18 amino acids. CDR1 and CDR2 (germline): MGHRA, YSYEKL. Between the trimmed V and J ends, which lost 4 bases and 4 bases, there was a span of 26 bases. The CDR3 here is CASSLRGGSPGQLYEQYF. The DNA for the CDR3 is TGCGCCAGCAGCCTACGTGGGGGGTCCCCGGGACAGCTATACGAGCAGTACTTC.

This clone was seen more than once but under ten times. The J gene is TRBJ1-6, the V gene TRBV7-9; 7 nucleotides agree with TRBD1. CDR1 and CDR2 from the germline V gene are SEHNR and FQNEAQ (reference sequence). The CDR3 is made up of 14 amino acids. The trim removed 7 bases at V and 4 bases at J, leaving 4 bases unmatched. DNA of the CDR3: TGTGCCAGCACCAGGGGACAGTATAATTCACCCCTCCACTTT. It encodes CASTRGQYNSPLHF.

The chain recombines TRBV18 with TRBJ1-6; D gene unclear. CDR1 and CDR2 (germline): KGHSH, LQKENI. CDR3 length equals 14 residues. Trimming removed 2 bases from V and 10 bases from J, with 12 bases in between. The CDR3 sequence: CASSPYDSKSPLHF. The CDR3, as DNA: TGTGCCAGCTCACCATACGATAGCAAATCACCCCTCCACTTT.

The chain carries TRBV6-2 or TRBV6-3 and TRBJ2-1; no reliable D call. The germline V and J ends were trimmed by 2 bases and 11 bases, with 10 bases remaining between them. The germline gives CDR1 MNHEY, CDR2 SVGEGT. The CDR3 is 12 residues long. The CDR3: CASSYLSRKQFF. CDR3 nucleotide sequence: TGTGCCAGCAGTTACCTTAGCAGAAAGCAGTTCTTC.

The V gene is TRBV18, the J gene TRBJ2-1; a weak D match, TRBD2 (5 bases). Trimming took off 5 bases at V and 2 bases at J, with 13 bases between the two ends. Germline-derived CDR1 and CDR2 are KGHSH and LQKENI. This CDR3 region has 15 residues. The CDR3 nucleotides read TGTGCCAGCTCATCTCTAGCTGTCCCCTACAATGAGCAGTTCTTC. This sequence encodes CASSSLAVPYNEQFF.

This chain uses TRBV7-2 with TRBJ2-7; D possibly corresponds to TRBD1 (5 bases). Germline loops: CDR1 SGHTA, CDR2 FQGNSA. This CDR3 region has 17 residues. Trimming took 5 bases from V and 2 from J, leaving 22 bases between them. The CDR3 DNA sequence: TGTGCCAGCAGCCCGCGCTGGGGCGAGATCCGCCCCTACGAGCAGTACTTC. This codes for CASSPRWGEIRPYEQYF. Using reference TRBV7-2 and TRBJ2-7 for the parts outside the CDR3, the full variable domain is GAGVSQSPSNKVTEKGKDVELRCDPISGHTALYWYRQSLGQGLEFLIYFQGNSAPDKSGLPSDRFSAERTGGSVSTLTIQRTQQEDSAVYLCASSPRWGEIRPYEQYFGPGTRLTVT.

This chain joins TRBV2 and TRBJ1-4; 8 bases map to TRBD1. With V trimmed by 6 bases and J by 2 bases, 5 bases remained unmatched. CDR3 length: 15 residues. Germline assignment: CDR1 SNHLY and CDR2 FYNNEI. The CDR3 region is CASSTTGDTNEKLFF. The CDR3 DNA is TGTGCCAGCAGCACGACAGGGGACACTAATGAAAAACTGTTTTTT.

The chain combines TRBV6-1 with TRBJ1-4, with no clear D. This CDR3 has 14 amino acids. From germline, CDR1 is MNHNS and CDR2 SASEGT. V lost 3 bases to trimming and J lost 5 bases, with 10 bases between them. CDR3 nucleotide sequence: TGTGCCAGCAGTGACAGGCCCCTCAATGAAAAACTGTTTTTT. Translation gives CASSDRPLNEKLFF.

In its sample, this clone was seen once. This rearrangement joins TRBV2 to TRBJ2-1; D is perhaps TRBD2 (5 bases). Germline V gene lookup returns CDR1 SNHLY and CDR2 FYNNEI. The CDR3 consists of 16 residues. The V and J ends lost 2 bases and 7 bases respectively, with 18 bases between them. The CDR3 DNA reads TGTGCCAGCAGTGAAAATCTTGCGGGTTATGGTAATGAGCAGTTCTTC. It translates to CASSENLAGYGNEQFF.

V is TRBV7-9 and J is TRBJ1-6; 7 nucleotides agree with TRBD1. The J segment lost 10 bases and the V segment lost 1 base, leaving 7 bases of the junction unmatched. Germline V CDR1 and CDR2: SEHNR, FQNEAQ (reference sequence). The CDR3 is made up of 15 amino acids. The CDR3 nucleotides are TGTGCCAGCAGCTTAGGGCCAGGGGGACGGTCACCCCTCCACTTT. Its protein product is CASSLGPGGRSPLHF.

The V call is TRBV28, the J call TRBJ2-7; 8 positions agree with TRBD2. The V segment lost 5 bases and the J segment 3 bases; nucleotides outside the gene matches: 9. The CDR3 loop spans 15 amino acids. In germline, CDR1 is MDHEN, CDR2 SYDVKM. The CDR3 coding sequence is TGTGCCAGCAGTCCCCTGAGCGGGAGAGGCTACGAGCAGTACTTC. It yields the protein CASSPLSGRGYEQYF.

The chain recombines TRBV27 with TRBJ1-1; TRBD1 is a possible D gene (5 bases). Germline V CDR1 and CDR2: MNHEY, SMNVEV (reference sequence). This CDR3 contains 14 residues. Trimming shortened V by 6 bases and J by 1 base, and 12 bases separated the two germline ends. CDR3 DNA: TGTGCCAGCAGCTACAGGATTTCGAACACTGAAGCTTTCTTT. Translating it yields CASSYRISNTEAFF.

As to this clone: The junction does not match germline at one end; this may be a read error. This sequence joins TRBV19 and TRBJ1-1; unclear D gene. The germline gives CDR1 LNHDA, CDR2 SQIVND (reference sequence). This CDR3 has 13 residues. DNA for the CDR3: TGTGCGAGTAGGTTCAGAATGAACACTGAAGCTTTCTTT. Translating it yields CASRFRMNTEAFF. Complete variable domain (other parts from reference TRBV19 and TRBJ1-1): DGGITQSPKYLFRKEGQNVTLSCEQNLNHDAMYWYRQDPGQGLRLIYYSQIVNDFQKGDIAEGYSVSREKKESFPLTVTSAQKNPTAFYLCASRFRMNTEAFFGQGTRLTVV.

The V and J genes are TRBV12-3 or TRBV12-4 and TRBJ1-5, with unresolved D. The germline V and J ends were trimmed by 3 bases and 6 bases, with 3 bases remaining between them. The CDR3 totals 11 residues. CDR3 in amino acids: CASSFGQPQHF. The CDR3 DNA sequence: TGTGCCAGCAGTTTCGGTCAGCCCCAGCATTTT.

This clone was picked up one time. The V call is TRBV28, the J call TRBJ1-2; TRBD1 aligns across 10 bases. In germline, CDR1 is MDHEN, CDR2 SYDVKM. This CDR3 has 17 residues. With 5 bases clipped from V and 1 base from J, the junction kept 10 bases outside the gene matches. This chain's CDR3 is CASSLQVGTGVNYGYTF. The CDR3 DNA is TGTGCCAGCAGTCTTCAAGTCGGGACAGGGGTTAACTATGGCTACACCTTC.

This clone is medium-sized within its sample. This rearrangement joins TRBV7-9 to TRBJ1-1, with a tentative D call TRBD1 (5 bases). Trimming left V 4 bases short and J 5 bases short, with 11 bases between. CDR3 length: 13 residues. Per germline, CDR1 SEHNR and CDR2 FQNEAQ (reference sequence). CDR3 nucleotides: TGTGCCAGCAGCTGGATGGGGGGGACTGAAGCTTTCTTT. This codes for CASSWMGGTEAFF.

V is TRBV27 and J is TRBJ2-1; 10 positions agree with TRBD2. Germline loops: CDR1 MNHEY, CDR2 SMNVEV (reference sequence). Germline trimming cut 5 bases from V and 7 bases from J; bases unmatched to any gene: 8. The CDR3 is 15 residues long. CDR3 region: CASSPRLAGVNEQFF. CDR3 in DNA: TGTGCCAGCAGTCCTCGCCTAGCGGGAGTGAATGAGCAGTTCTTC.

This chain joins TRBV6-5 and TRBJ2-7, with D possibly matching TRBD1 (6 bases). Trimming shortened V by 6 bases and J by 2 bases, and 14 bases separated the two germline ends. This CDR3 contains 14 residues. Germline CDR1 MNHEY, CDR2 SVGAGI. CDR3 bases: TGTGCCAGCAGGAGCTGGACAGACCCCTACGAGCAGTACTTC. Protein sequence: CASRSWTDPYEQYF.

This clone was recorded once. V is TRBV28 and J is TRBJ2-7, with TRBD2 matching over 14 bases. V lost 6 bases, J lost 3 bases, and 7 bases stayed unmatched. CDR1 is MDHEN and CDR2 is SYDVKM in the germline V gene. The CDR3 runs 16 residues. For the CDR3, the DNA is TGTGCCAGCAGACTTGGGACTAGCGGGAGAAACTACGAGCAGTACTTC. Its protein product is CASRLGTSGRNYEQYF. Full variable domain (outside the CDR3, taken from reference TRBV28 and TRBJ2-7): DVKVTQSSRYLVKRTGEKVFLECVQDMDHENMFWYRQDPGLGLRLIYFSYDVKMKEKGDIPEGYSVSREKKERFSLILESASTNQTSMYLCASRLGTSGRNYEQYFGPGTRLTVT.

This clone was picked up one time. V usage is TRBV27 and J usage is TRBJ2-1; 14 bases line up with TRBD2. CDR1 and CDR2 from the germline V gene are MNHEY and SMNVEV (reference sequence). With V trimmed by 6 bases and J by 9 bases, 7 bases remained unmatched. The CDR3 sequence is 15 residues long. The CDR3 spells CASSMTSGRGGEQFF. The DNA of the CDR3 is TGTGCCAGCAGCATGACTAGCGGGAGGGGCGGTGAGCAGTTCTTC.

The chain has TRBV9 and TRBJ2-2, with a possible D match to TRBD2 (6 bases). In germline, CDR1 is SGDLS, CDR2 YYNGEE. The CDR3 has 15 amino acids. V lost 1 base and J lost 3, with 10 bases in between. CDR3 coding DNA: TGTGCCAGCAGCGTATGGGACTCCCACACCGGGGAGCTGTTTTTT. Its translation: CASSVWDSHTGELFF. The full variable domain, with the rest looked up from reference TRBV9 and TRBJ2-2, is DSGVTQTPKHLITATGQRVTLRCSPRSGDLSVYWYQQSLDQGLQFLIQYYNGEERAKGNILERFSAQQFPDLHSELNLSSLELGDSALYFCASSVWDSHTGELFFGEGSRLTVL.

This sequence joins TRBV6-2 or TRBV6-3 and TRBJ1-5, with 7 bases identical to TRBD1. Germline-derived CDR1 and CDR2 are MNHEY and SVGEGT. With V trimmed by 4 bases and J by 6 bases, 9 bases remained unmatched. The CDR3 is made up of 15 amino acids. Written as DNA, the CDR3 is TGTGCCAGCAGTTCCGTCGGGACAGCTATTCAGCCCCAGCATTTT. Protein product: CASSSVGTAIQPQHF.

This clone was seen a few times. The J gene is TRBJ1-1, the V gene TRBV7-9; D not resolved. This CDR3 contains 12 residues. V lost 2 bases to trimming and J lost 8 bases, with 9 bases between them. CDR1 and CDR2 (germline): SEHNR, FQNEAQ (reference sequence). The CDR3 sequence is CASSLRTVEAFF. CDR3 coding DNA: TGTGCCAGCAGCTTACGTACAGTAGAAGCTTTCTTT.

The V call is TRBV7-8, the J call TRBJ2-5; D may be TRBD2 (6 bases). The CDR3 length is 17 residues. The germline CDR1 and CDR2 sequences are SGHVS and FQNEAQ. V was shortened by 5 bases and J by 0 bases, with 19 bases between the two germline ends. The CDR3: CASSPKAGTAYQETQYF. For the CDR3, the DNA is TGTGCCAGCAGCCCAAAAGCCGGGACTGCGTACCAAGAGACCCAGTACTTC.

The V call is TRBV28, the J call TRBJ2-2; 8 bases agree with TRBD2. V shed 5 bases, J shed 7 bases, and the junction held 15 bases outside the gene matches. Germline V CDR1 and CDR2: MDHEN, SYDVKM. This CDR3 contains 17 residues. In DNA form, the CDR3 reads TGTGCCAGCAGTGCCTTTGTGGGTAGCGGGAACGGCGGGGAGCTGTTTTTT. Protein sequence: CASSAFVGSGNGGELFF.

This clone is a singleton in its sample. V usage is TRBV20-1 and J usage is TRBJ1-2; 7 positions match TRBD1. Germline CDR1 and CDR2: DFQATT and SNEGSKA (reference sequence). This CDR3 is built from 16 residues. V dropped 3 bases and J dropped 1; count of bases not matched to a gene: 11. Here the CDR3 reads CSASAGGIDVNYGYTF. For the CDR3, the DNA is TGCAGTGCTAGTGCAGGGGGTATCGATGTTAACTATGGCTACACCTTC.